By sample fraction, the clone carrying this T cell receptor (beta chain) is medium-sized. The antigen is unknown. Assay used: immunoSEQ multiplex PCR; TCRdb lists only in-frame clones, some missing. The sample includes some 140,000 clones, 70% to 90% of them seen just once. The CDR3 has 14 amino acids. V lost 6 bases, J lost 6 bases, and 16 bases lay in between. Germline lookup yields CDR1 ENHRY and CDR2 SYGVKD. These data originate in a study of T cell responses to AZD1222 COVID-19 vaccine. Findings of the study overall: Across spike, vaccine-associated CD4 TCRs were found, dominant at 160-218 and 743-854. The reported proportion of spike-specific TCRs targeting unmutated variant regions was nearly half. Spike-specific TCR breadth and depth were elevated following two AZD1222 doses.

This receptor was obtained from an adult who received the MenACWY meningococcal vaccine as a control. The V call is TRBV10-3, the J call TRBJ2-3, with D unresolved. This sample comprised peripheral blood, obtained 28 days after the second dose of the MenACWY control vaccine. The CDR3 loop reads CAISPVGDGDTQYF. For the CDR3, the DNA is TGTGCCATCAGCCCAGTAGGTGATGGGGATACGCAGTATTTT.